Listed here are 2 T cell receptor beta chains from one sample, sequenced in a study of blood T cell repertoires in COVID-19. TCRdb keeps only in-frame clones here, not all; method: immunoSEQ multiplex PCR. Counted here are approximately 69,000 clones, 82% occurring once; the ten biggest clones make up around 13%. Sequenced input: peripheral blood. The origin of the receptors is an elderly woman with acute or convalescent COVID-19.

Only one count was recorded for this clone. The V and J genes are TRBV5-6 and TRBJ1-2, with 9 bases that match TRBD1. CDR1 SGHDT and CDR2 YYEEEE come from the germline V gene. V lost 4 bases, J lost 5 bases, and 3 bases stayed unmatched. The CDR3 has 13 amino acids. The CDR3 sequence is CASSGTGPYGYTF. The DNA of the CDR3 is TGTGCCAGCAGCGGGACAGGGCCGTATGGCTACACCTTC.

The chain couples TRBV7-9 to TRBJ2-7; 11 bases are a match to TRBD2. The CDR3 has 18 residues. Unmatched junction bases numbered 14, after V lost 2 bases and J lost 5 bases. Germline assignment: CDR1 SEHNR and CDR2 FQNEAQ (reference sequence). The CDR3 sequence is CASSLTLSGRAWVDEQYF. The CDR3 nucleotides read TGTGCCAGCAGCTTAACTCTTAGCGGGAGGGCTTGGGTCGACGAGCAGTACTTC.